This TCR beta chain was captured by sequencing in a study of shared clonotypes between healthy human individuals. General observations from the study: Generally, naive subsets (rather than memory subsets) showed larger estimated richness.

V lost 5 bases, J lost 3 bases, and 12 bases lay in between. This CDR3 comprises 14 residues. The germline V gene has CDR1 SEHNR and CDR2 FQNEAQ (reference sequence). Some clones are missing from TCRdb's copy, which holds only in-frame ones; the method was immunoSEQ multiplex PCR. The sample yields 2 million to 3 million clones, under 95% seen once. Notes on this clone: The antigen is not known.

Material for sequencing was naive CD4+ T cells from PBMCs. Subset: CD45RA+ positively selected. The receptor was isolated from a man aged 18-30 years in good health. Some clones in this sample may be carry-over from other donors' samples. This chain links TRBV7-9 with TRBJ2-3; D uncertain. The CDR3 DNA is TGTGCCAGCAGCAAACGGACGGAAACAGATACGCAGTATTTT. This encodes CASSKRTETDTQYF.